These T cell receptor beta chains were read from a single sample in a study of cytomegalovirus exposure and HLA in healthy donors. Method: immunoSEQ multiplex PCR; TCRdb's copy keeps in-frame clones and lacks some. The sample holds over 150,000 clones; around 80% are singletons and the top ten take 2% to 2.5%. Sequenced input: PBMCs. Source of these receptors: a male donor in good health and CMV-seronegative. Each CDR3 is given with its conserved first and last residue. The D gene is left open where the match is weak. Rows may omit the clone size; those that give it use once, few, many or a size class.

V,J,size,D,DNA,CDR3
TRBV7-9,TRBJ2-1,.,.,TGTGCCTGTGGGGCCACCTACAATGAGCAGTTCTTC,CACGATYNEQFF
TRBV7-8,TRBJ2-2,.,TRBD2,TGTGCCAGCAGCCCCCGTGGAGCGGGGGTTTCCACCGGGGAGCTGTTTTTT,CASSPRGAGVSTGELFF
TRBV6-5,TRBJ2-5,.,.,TGTGCCAGCAGTTACTTGAGGCTATCGGAGACCCAGTACTTC,CASSYLRLSETQYF
TRBV5-8,TRBJ2-7,.,.,TGTGCCAGCAGTTTTGGCCGCTACGAGCAGTACTTC,CASSFGRYEQYF
TRBV6-5,TRBJ1-3,.,.,TGTGCCAGCAGCCCCGGGGGAAACACCATATATTTT,CASSPGGNTIYF
TRBV11-2,TRBJ1-2,once,TRBD1,TGTGCCAGCAGCAGAGACAGGGGGCTCGGTGACGGCTACACCTTC,CASSRDRGLGDGYTF
TRBV7-6,TRBJ2-7,.,.,TGTGCCAGCAGCCCAGGGAATTTGGCCTACGAGCAGTACTTC,CASSPGNLAYEQYF
TRBV30,TRBJ2-6,.,.,TGTGCCTGGAGTGGACAGGCCTCTGGGGCCAACGGCCTGACTTTC,CAWSGQASGANGLTF
TRBV6-1,TRBJ1-2,few,TRBD1,TGTGCCAGCAGGGACAGGGTTGTCCTCTATGGCTACACCTTC,CASRDRVVLYGYTF
TRBV7-6,TRBJ2-7,once,.,TGTGCCAGCAGCTCACCGGGACAAGGGACCTACGAGCAGTACTTC,CASSSPGQGTYEQYF
TRBV7-6,TRBJ2-7,few,.,TGTGCCAGCAGCCTCGTTCCAGGGGCCCACGAGCAGTACTTC,CASSLVPGAHEQYF
TRBV5-1,TRBJ2-7,.,.,TGCGCCAGCAGCTTGGACCTACCTACGAAAGCCTCCTACGAGCAGTACTTC,CASSLDLPTKASYEQYF
TRBV12-5,TRBJ1-6,few,.,TGTGCTAGTGCCGTCTTCGGGAGTTCATCACCCCTCCACTTT,CASAVFGSSSPLHF
TRBV6-6,TRBJ1-3,few,.,TGTGCCAGCAGCTCCCCTGGAAACACCATATATTTT,CASSSPGNTIYF
TRBV25-1,TRBJ1-3,.,.,TGTGCCAGCAGTGAATGGTTGGGTAGGGGCTCTGGAAACACCATATATTTT,CASSEWLGRGSGNTIYF
TRBV6-9,TRBJ1-5,.,TRBD1,TGTGCCAGCAGTTATCTCCTGTCGACAGGGGGCAAGGTTGGCAATCAGCCCCAGCATTTT,CASSYLLSTGGKVGNQPQHF
TRBV28,TRBJ2-7,.,TRBD1,TGTGCCAGCAGCTCCGGGGGTGGCCAGGGGGCGACCGAGCAGTACTTC,CASSSGGGQGATEQYF
TRBV5-1,TRBJ1-2,.,TRBD1,TGCGCCAGCAGCTTGGCGCGGGACAGGGCCAACTATGGCTACACCTTC,CASSLARDRANYGYTF
TRBV5-1,TRBJ2-3,.,.,TGCGCCAGCAGCTTGCGGGGACACGCGACCACTTTACATACGCAGTATTTT,CASSLRGHATTLHTQYF
TRBV10-3,TRBJ2-5,few,TRBD1,TGTGCCATCAGTGCGGGACAGGATGGAGGTTTAGAGACCCAGTACTTC,CAISAGQDGGLETQYF
TRBV19,TRBJ2-2,.,.,TGTGCCAGTAGTATGACAGGCGCGAACACCGGGGAGCTGTTTTTT,CASSMTGANTGELFF
TRBV13,TRBJ1-1,.,.,TGTGCCAGCAGCTTCATCCCGACAGTGAACACTGAAGCTTTCTTT,CASSFIPTVNTEAFF
TRBV18,TRBJ1-2,.,.,TGTGCCAGCTCATCAGACAGGTCGAGTTTTAACTATGGCTACACCTTC,CASSSDRSSFNYGYTF
TRBV2,TRBJ2-4,.,TRBD1,TGTGCCAGCAAGGGACAGGGGAACATTCAGTACTTC,CASKGQGNIQYF
TRBV27,TRBJ1-2,.,TRBD1,TGTGCCAGCAGTGGACAGGGCGCCTATGGCTACACCTTC,CASSGQGAYGYTF
TRBV5-4,TRBJ1-3,.,.,TGTGCCAGCAGCTTGGATCGGTCTGGAAACACCATATATTTT,CASSLDRSGNTIYF
TRBV10-3,TRBJ2-5,once,TRBD1,TGTGCCATCAGTGAGTCGGGGACAGGCTTAACGGGGGAGACCCAGTACTTC,CAISESGTGLTGETQYF
TRBV5-1,TRBJ2-3,.,TRBD2,TGCGCCAGCAGCGAAACTAGCGGCACAGATACGCAGTATTTT,CASSETSGTDTQYF
TRBV20-1,TRBJ1-1,.,.,TGCAGTGCTAGGGGAGATCCTGAAGCTTTCTTT,CSARGDPEAFF
TRBV6-6,TRBJ1-6,.,TRBD1,TGTGCCAGCAGCGGGACAGCGAATTCACCCCTCCACTTT,CASSGTANSPLHF
TRBV6-1,TRBJ2-2,.,.,TGTGCCAGCAGTGAAGCGGAGATAATGGGGGCAGGGGACACCGGGGAGCTGTTTTTT,CASSEAEIMGAGDTGELFF
TRBV27,TRBJ1-4,.,.,TGTGCCAGCAGCCAACAGGGAACTAATGAAAAACTGTTTTTT,CASSQQGTNEKLFF
TRBV7-8,TRBJ1-5,.,TRBD1,TGTGCCAGCAGCCTCGGGGACAGTAACAATCAGCCCCAGCATTTT,CASSLGDSNNQPQHF
TRBV5-1,TRBJ2-5,.,.,TGCGCCAGCAGCTTAGCTACCCTCAAGGGGGAGACCCAGTACTTC,CASSLATLKGETQYF
TRBV7-2,TRBJ1-2,.,.,TGTGCCAGCAGCTTATGGCGGGAAGGCTATGGCTACACCTTC,CASSLWREGYGYTF
TRBV5-1,TRBJ1-2,once,.,TGCGCCAGCAGCTCCACAGGGAAGCTCTATGGCTACACCTTC,CASSSTGKLYGYTF
TRBV11-2,TRBJ2-2,.,TRBD1,TGTGCCAGCAGAACCTACAGGGGTGGCACCGGGGAGCTGTTTTTT,CASRTYRGGTGELFF
TRBV19,TRBJ2-7,.,.,TGTGCCAGTAGCCTTCTCCCCGGAGGAAATGATTACGAGCAGTACTTC,CASSLLPGGNDYEQYF
TRBV5-1,TRBJ2-2,.,.,TGCGCCAGCAGCTCTAGGACAGCCGGCACCGGGGAGCTGTTTTTT,CASSSRTAGTGELFF
TRBV9,TRBJ2-7,once,.,TGTGCCAGCAGCGAATCGGACTTGTACGAGCAGTACTTC,CASSESDLYEQYF
TRBV29-1,TRBJ1-2,.,TRBD1,TGCAGCGTTGAAGAGATCCGTGGACAGGGGGATTCATATGGCTACACCTTC,CSVEEIRGQGDSYGYTF
TRBV29-1,TRBJ2-3,.,.,TGCAGCGTTGACAGGGCCACTAGCACAGATACGCAGTATTTT,CSVDRATSTDTQYF
TRBV4-1,TRBJ2-7,.,TRBD1,TGCGCCAGCAGCCAAGGATTACAGGGGGCGTTTGCCTACGAGCAGTACTTC,CASSQGLQGAFAYEQYF
TRBV7-2,TRBJ1-5,.,.,TGTGCCAGCAGCTTAGGAGGGGGGGGGAGCAATCAGCCCCAGCATTTT,CASSLGGGGSNQPQHF
TRBV29-1,TRBJ2-1,.,TRBD2,TGCAGCGTTGATACTAGCGGGGGGGCCGTCTACAATGAGCAGTTCTTC,CSVDTSGGAVYNEQFF
TRBV20-1,TRBJ2-5,.,.,TGCAGTGCGCGGGTCCAAGAGACCCAGTACTTC,CSARVQETQYF
TRBV7-9,TRBJ2-7,.,TRBD1,TGTGCCAGCAGCTTAGGGCCGGATCGGGGACAGGGGTACGAGCAGTACTTC,CASSLGPDRGQGYEQYF
TRBV7-8,TRBJ2-1,.,.,TGTGCCAGCAATCCGGGGGTTAATGAGCAGTTCTTC,CASNPGVNEQFF
TRBV18,TRBJ2-3,.,TRBD2,TGTGCCAGCTCGCCGGGGACTAGCGGCACAGATACGCAGTATTTT,CASSPGTSGTDTQYF
TRBV5-6,TRBJ1-2,.,.,TGTGCCAGCAGCTTTGGGCAGGTCTATGGCTACACCTTC,CASSFGQVYGYTF
TRBV5-4,TRBJ1-1,.,TRBD1,TGTGCCAGCAGCACCCGGACAGGGGCTTATGGTGAAGCTTTCTTT,CASSTRTGAYGEAFF